One TCR beta chain is described in this entry. The data are from a study of CD8 T cells in Susac syndrome. Overall study context: Eight or nine of the sequenced Susac syndrome patients were in remission, and five or six had active disease. Treatment status at blood draw for the Susac syndrome patients was therapy-naive, corticosteroids, or intravenous immunoglobulin alone.

TCR beta was sequenced from blood CD8+ and CD4+ T cells. Per germline, CDR1 SGHNT and CDR2 YYREEE (reference sequence). The V end was cut by 4 bases, the J end by 0 bases, with 13 bases between. The CDR3 totals 16 residues. Reverse transcription of about 0.5 to 1 ug RNA used random hexamers. Amplification of TCR beta CDR3 was carried out by immunoSEQ multiplex PCR, which covered 54 Vbeta and 13 Jbeta segments. TCRdb analysed the immunoSEQ multiplex PCR reads with MiXCR anew, one entry per CDR3 protein. This sample yields approximately 80,000 distinct CDR3 sequences, of which less than 95% are seen a single time; over 0.45% belongs to the top ten.

The rearrangement links TRBV5-4 to TRBJ2-2, with D maybe TRBD1 (6 bases). The sequence was obtained from a human donor with Susac syndrome. Sample: CD8+ T cells from PBMCs. The DNA of the CDR3 is TGTGCCAGCAGCGAGAGGGACACAGCGAACACCGGGGAGCTGTTTTTT. It encodes CASSERDTANTGELFF.